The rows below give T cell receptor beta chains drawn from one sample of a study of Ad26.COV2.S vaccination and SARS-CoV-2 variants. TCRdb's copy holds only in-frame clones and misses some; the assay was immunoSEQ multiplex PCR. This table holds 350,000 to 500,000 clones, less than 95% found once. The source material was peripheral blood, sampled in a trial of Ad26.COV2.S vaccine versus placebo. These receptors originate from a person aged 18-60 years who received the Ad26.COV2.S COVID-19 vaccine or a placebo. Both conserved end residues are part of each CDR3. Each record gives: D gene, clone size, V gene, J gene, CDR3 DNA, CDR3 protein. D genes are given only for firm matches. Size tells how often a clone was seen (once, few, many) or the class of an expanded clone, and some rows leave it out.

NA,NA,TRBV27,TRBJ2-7,TGTGCCAGCAGTTTATCCCCGACAGGCGAGCAGTACTTC,CASSLSPTGEQYF
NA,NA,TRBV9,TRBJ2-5,TGTGCCAGCAGCGTAGCTGTCAGCGGGTTATACCAAGAGACCCAGTACTTC,CASSVAVSGLYQETQYF
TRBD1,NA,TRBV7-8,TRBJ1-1,TGTGCCAGCAGCTTATTGAGGACAGGGAACACTGAAGCTTTCTTT,CASSLLRTGNTEAFF
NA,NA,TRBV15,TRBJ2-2,TGTGCCACCAGCAGAGATGGGTCCACCGGGGAGCTGTTTTTT,CATSRDGSTGELFF
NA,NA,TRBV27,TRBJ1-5,TGTGCCAGCAGTTTATCCGGGAGCCAGCCCCAGCATTTT,CASSLSGSQPQHF
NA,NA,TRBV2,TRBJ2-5,TGTGCCAGCACCGGGGGGCGGACGTACCAAGAGACCCAGTACTTC,CASTGGRTYQETQYF
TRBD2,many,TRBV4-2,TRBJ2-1,TGTGCCAGCAGCCGGACTAGCGGGGACAATGAGCAGTTCTTC,CASSRTSGDNEQFF
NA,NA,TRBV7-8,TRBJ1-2,TGTGCCAGCAGCTTAGTGGTCGAGACCTATGGCTACACCTTC,CASSLVVETYGYTF
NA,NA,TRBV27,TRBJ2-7,TGTGCCAGCATAGGGGGGGTGTCCTACGAGCAGTACTTC,CASIGGVSYEQYF
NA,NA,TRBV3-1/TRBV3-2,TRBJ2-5,TGTGCCAGCAGCCAAGGTGGACAGCAAGAGACCCAGTACTTC,CASSQGGQQETQYF
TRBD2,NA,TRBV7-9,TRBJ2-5,TGTGCCAGCAGCAAGGGACTAGCGGGCGCGGAGACCCAGTACTTC,CASSKGLAGAETQYF
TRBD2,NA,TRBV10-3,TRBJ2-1,TGTGCCATCAGTGAGTCGACTAGCGATTGGAATGAGCAGTTCTTC,CAISESTSDWNEQFF
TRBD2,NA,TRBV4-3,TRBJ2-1,TGCGCCAGCAGCCAAGATAATATCCTAGCGGGAAGCTACAATGAGCAGTTCTTC,CASSQDNILAGSYNEQFF
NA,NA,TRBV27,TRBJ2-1,TGTGCCAGCTACTCGGGGGGCGGGGCAATTGAGCAGTTCTTC,CASYSGGGAIEQFF
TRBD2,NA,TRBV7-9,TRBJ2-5,TGTGCCAGCAGCTTAGTGACTAGCGGGGGGGAGACCCAGTACTTC,CASSLVTSGGETQYF
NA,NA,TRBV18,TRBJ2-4,TGTGCCAGCTCACCACCAGGGACCAAAAACATTCAGTACTTC,CASSPPGTKNIQYF